Listed here is a single TCR beta chain. This record comes from a study of T cells after yellow fever vaccination. After removal of 3 bases from V and 5 bases from J, the junction contained 4 bases not matched to a gene. The CDR3 is 14 residues long. Germline V CDR1 and CDR2: KGHSH, LQKENI. TCRdb processed the 5' RACE reads anew with MiXCR; each CDR3 protein has one entry. This sample has some 500,000 distinct CDR3 sequences, with approximately 13% found just once. The receptor comes from a man aged 25 to 40 who received the YFV17D yellow fever vaccine. The starting material was PBMCs, obtained on the day of the yellow fever booster vaccination. J is TRBJ1-5 and V is TRBV18; 7 nucleotides align to TRBD1. The CDR3 DNA reads TGTGCCAGCTCACCTTCAGGGGGTGATCAGCCCCAGCATTTT. Its protein is CASSPSGGDQPQHF.